This TCR beta chain was sequenced during a study of CD4+ T cells in melanoma. This table comes from immunoSEQ multiplex PCR, and its TCRdb copy is limited to in-frame clones, with some not included. The sample yields roughly 16,000 clones, 76% seen once. In the case of this clone: Its specificity is not known.

Study results and caveats: CD8+ T cell, macrophage and B cell function reportedly correlated with neoantigen-specific CD4+ T cells. Neoantigen-specific CD4+ T cells in melanoma reportedly had diverse differentiation states.

This CDR3 is built from 13 residues. Germline V gives CDR1 MGHDK, CDR2 SYGVNS. The V end lost 5 bases, the J end lost 0 bases, and 5 bases lay between the germline ends. The sequence was obtained from a human donor with melanoma. Sequenced: cells from a culture (not recorded whether cultured in vitro). The V call is TRBV25-1, the J call TRBJ1-3; the D is unclear. The CDR3, as DNA: TGTGCCAGCAGTATGCACTCTGGAAACACCATATATTTT. This translates into CASSMHSGNTIYF.